One sample yielded the 8 T cell receptor beta chains listed below, sequenced in a study of blood T cell repertoires in COVID-19. TCRdb's table, derived via immunoSEQ multiplex PCR, lists solely in-frame clones and lacks some. This sample has some 200,000 clones, with about 88% found just once. The sequencing sample was made of peripheral blood. The receptor source for this set is a man aged 25-45 years with active or convalescent COVID-19.

The chain uses TRBV11-3 and TRBJ2-1, with 7 bases fitting TRBD1. Germline lookup yields CDR1 SGHNT and CDR2 YENEEA. This CDR3 is 15 amino acids long. The junction had 8 bases not matched to a gene; V was cut back by 5 bases and J by 4 bases. The CDR3 coding sequence is TGTGCCAGCAGCCCAGGGACAGCCAGATACAATGAGCAGTTCTTC. Protein product: CASSPGTARYNEQFF.

This rearrangement joins TRBV3-1 (or the pseudogene TRBV3-2) to TRBJ1-3; D is uncertain. CDR3 size: 16 residues. The V gene lost 5 bases and the J gene lost 3 bases, with 17 bases spanning the gap. Germline V lookup: CDR1 LGHDT, CDR2 YNNKEL (reference sequence). CDR3 bases: TGTGCCAGCAGCTCCCACAGCCGGGGTGGTGGAAACACCATATATTTT. As protein: CASSSHSRGGGNTIYF.

This clone was seen a few times. CDR3 DNA: TGTGCCAGCAGTGAAAGAGATCAGCCCCAGCATTTT. This sequence encodes CASSERDQPQHF. The chain carries TRBV25-1 and TRBJ1-5; no clear D. The CDR3 has 12 residues. Trimming stripped 2 bases from V and 5 bases from J, with 4 bases between. CDR1 and CDR2 (germline): MGHDK, SYGVNS.

This chain links TRBV7-6 with TRBJ1-3; D is perhaps TRBD1 (6 bases). The V and J ends lost 5 bases and 0 bases respectively, with 11 bases between them. The CDR3 runs 15 residues. The germline CDR1 and CDR2 sequences are SGHVS and FNYEAQ. CDR3 loop: CASSAKQGSGNTIYF. The CDR3 DNA follows: TGTGCCAGCAGCGCGAAACAGGGCTCTGGAAACACCATATATTTT.

This clone appeared once. The V call is TRBV28, the J call TRBJ1-1; TRBD1 matches at 9 bases. Germline loops: CDR1 MDHEN, CDR2 SYDVKM. With V trimmed by 3 bases and J by 4 bases, 9 bases remained unmatched. The CDR3 contains 16 residues. CDR3 coding DNA: TGTGCCAGCAGTTTGAATCCGGGACAGGGTGGCACTGAAGCTTTCTTT. Amino acids: CASSLNPGQGGTEAFF. Using reference TRBV28 and TRBJ1-1 for the parts outside the CDR3, the full variable domain is DVKVTQSSRYLVKRTGEKVFLECVQDMDHENMFWYRQDPGLGLRLIYFSYDVKMKEKGDIPEGYSVSREKKERFSLILESASTNQTSMYLCASSLNPGQGGTEAFFGQGTRLTVV.

The chain employs TRBV29-1 and TRBJ1-1; 8 bases agree with TRBD1. Germline V gene lookup returns CDR1 SQVTM and CDR2 ANQGSEA. Trimming removed 7 bases from V and 2 bases from J; junction bases left unmatched: 15. There are 16 residues in the CDR3. CDR3 DNA: TGCAGCGGGGTCCCTCGGACAGGGTCCGCAAACACTGAAGCTTTCTTT. Protein: CSGVPRTGSANTEAFF.

The gene calls are TRBV6-5 and TRBJ1-1, with D maybe TRBD1 (5 bases). V lost 5 bases to trimming and J lost 1 base, with 14 bases between them. In germline, CDR1 is MNHEY, CDR2 SVGAGI. The CDR3 contains 15 residues. The CDR3: CASSLDFRANTEAFF. CDR3 in DNA: TGTGCCAGCAGTCTTGATTTCAGGGCGAACACTGAAGCTTTCTTT.

V gene TRBV19 combines with J gene TRBJ1-2, with D tentatively TRBD1 (6 bases). Germline lookup yields CDR1 LNHDA and CDR2 SQIVND (reference sequence). V was cut by 9 bases and J by 1 base, with 12 bases left in between. The CDR3 length is 13 residues. In nucleotides, the CDR3 is TGTGCCAGACGGACAGCTTTTAACTATGGCTACACCTTC. Amino acids: CARRTAFNYGYTF. Looking up the rest from reference TRBV19 and TRBJ1-2 gives the full variable domain: DGGITQSPKYLFRKEGQNVTLSCEQNLNHDAMYWYRQDPGQGLRLIYYSQIVNDFQKGDIAEGYSVSREKKESFPLTVTSAQKNPTAFYLCARRTAFNYGYTFGSGTRLTVV.